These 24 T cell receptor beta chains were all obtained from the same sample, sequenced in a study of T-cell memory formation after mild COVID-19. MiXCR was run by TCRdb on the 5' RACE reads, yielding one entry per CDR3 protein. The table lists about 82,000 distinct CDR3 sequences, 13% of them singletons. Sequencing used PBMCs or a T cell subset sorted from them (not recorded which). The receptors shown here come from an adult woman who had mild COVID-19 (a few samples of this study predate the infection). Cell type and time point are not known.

The CDR3 loop reads CASRPEWSSVGGYTF. CDR3 in DNA: TGTGCCAGCAGGCCTGAATGGAGCTCGGTGGGTGGCTACACCTTC. The chain employs TRBV7-9 and TRBJ1-2; D unresolved. Germline-derived CDR1 and CDR2 are SEHNR and FQNEAQ (reference sequence). Trimming stripped 6 bases from V and 7 bases from J, with 21 bases between. The CDR3 contains 15 residues.

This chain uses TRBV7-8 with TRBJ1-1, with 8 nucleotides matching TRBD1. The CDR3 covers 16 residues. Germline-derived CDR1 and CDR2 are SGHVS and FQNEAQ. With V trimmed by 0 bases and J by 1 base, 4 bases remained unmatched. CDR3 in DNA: TGTGCCAGCAGCTTAGCGGATGGACAGGGGAACACTGAAGCTTTCTTT. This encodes CASSLADGQGNTEAFF.

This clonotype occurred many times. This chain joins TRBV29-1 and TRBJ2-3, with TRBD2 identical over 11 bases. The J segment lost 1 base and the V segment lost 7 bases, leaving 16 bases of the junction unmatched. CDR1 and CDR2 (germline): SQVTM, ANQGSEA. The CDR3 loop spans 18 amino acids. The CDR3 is CSGPPIAGGPTRTDTQYF. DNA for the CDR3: TGCAGCGGCCCTCCTATAGCGGGAGGGCCTACCCGCACAGATACGCAGTATTTT.

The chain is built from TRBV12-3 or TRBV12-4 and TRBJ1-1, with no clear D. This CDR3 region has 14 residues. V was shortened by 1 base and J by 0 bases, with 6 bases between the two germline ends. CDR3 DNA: TGTGCCAGCAGTTTAGGGGCCCTGAACACTGAAGCTTTCTTT. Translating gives CASSLGALNTEAFF.

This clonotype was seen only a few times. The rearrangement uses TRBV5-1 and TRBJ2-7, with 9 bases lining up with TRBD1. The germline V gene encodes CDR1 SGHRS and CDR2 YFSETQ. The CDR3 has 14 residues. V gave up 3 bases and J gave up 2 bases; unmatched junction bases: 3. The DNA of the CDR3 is TGCGCCAGCAGCTGGGACAGGGTCGCCTACGAGCAGTACTTC. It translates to CASSWDRVAYEQYF.

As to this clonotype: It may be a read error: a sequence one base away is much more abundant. The CDR3: CASSLDRATEAFF. The CDR3 DNA is TGCGCCAGCAGCTTGGACAGGGCCACTGAAGCTTTCTTT. V and J are TRBV5-1 and TRBJ1-1; tentatively, D is TRBD1 (6 bases). Trimming removed 0 bases at V and 4 bases at J, with 7 bases between. The CDR3 is 13 amino acids. Germline CDR1 SGHRS, CDR2 YFSETQ.

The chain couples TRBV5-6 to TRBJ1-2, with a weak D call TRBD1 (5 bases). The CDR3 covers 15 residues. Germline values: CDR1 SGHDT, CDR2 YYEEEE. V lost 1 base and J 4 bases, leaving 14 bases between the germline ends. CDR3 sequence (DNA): TGTGCCAGCAGCTTGAGGAATGGGGCTCCCTATGGCTACACCTTC. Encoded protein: CASSLRNGAPYGYTF.

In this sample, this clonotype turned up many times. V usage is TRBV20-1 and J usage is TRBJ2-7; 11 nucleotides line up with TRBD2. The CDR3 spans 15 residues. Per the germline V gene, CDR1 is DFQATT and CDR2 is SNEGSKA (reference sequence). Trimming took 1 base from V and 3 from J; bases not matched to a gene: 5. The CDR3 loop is CSARGGLAGFYEQYF. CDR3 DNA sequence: TGCAGTGCTAGAGGTGGACTAGCGGGTTTCTACGAGCAGTACTTC.

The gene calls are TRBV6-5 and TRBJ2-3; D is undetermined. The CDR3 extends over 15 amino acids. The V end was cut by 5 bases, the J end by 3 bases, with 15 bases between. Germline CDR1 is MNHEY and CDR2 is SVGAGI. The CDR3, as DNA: TGTGCCAGCAGTCCCAATCCTCTAAGGACAGATACGCAGTATTTT. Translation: CASSPNPLRTDTQYF.

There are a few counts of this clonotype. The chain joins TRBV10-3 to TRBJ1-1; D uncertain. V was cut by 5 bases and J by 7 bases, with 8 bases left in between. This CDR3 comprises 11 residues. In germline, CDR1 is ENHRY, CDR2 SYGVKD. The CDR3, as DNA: TGTGCCATCAGTCCCGGGAGTGAAGCTTTCTTT. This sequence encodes CAISPGSEAFF.

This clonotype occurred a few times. The DNA for the CDR3 is TGCAGTGCTCTGGAGCGGGGGACCTACAATGAGCAGTTCTTC. Translated, it gives CSALERGTYNEQFF. This chain links TRBV20-1 with TRBJ2-1, with 8 bases lining up with TRBD2. The CDR3 spans 14 residues. Trimming at V came to 5 bases and at J to 2 bases, leaving 5 bases not matched to a gene. Germline values: CDR1 DFQATT, CDR2 SNEGSKA (reference sequence).

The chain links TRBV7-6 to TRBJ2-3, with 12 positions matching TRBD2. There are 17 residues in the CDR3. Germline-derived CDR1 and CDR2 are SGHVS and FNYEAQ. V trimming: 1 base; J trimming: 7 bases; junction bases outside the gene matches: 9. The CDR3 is CASSLGRLAGEMNTQYF. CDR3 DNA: TGTGCCAGCAGCTTAGGGCGACTAGCGGGAGAGATGAATACGCAGTATTTT. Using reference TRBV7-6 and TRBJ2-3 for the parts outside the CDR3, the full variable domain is GAGVSQSPRYKVTKRGQDVALRCDPISGHVSLYWYRQALGQGPEFLTYFNYEAQQDKSGLPNDRFSAERPEGSISTLTIQRTEQRDSAMYRCASSLGRLAGEMNTQYFGPGTRLTVL.

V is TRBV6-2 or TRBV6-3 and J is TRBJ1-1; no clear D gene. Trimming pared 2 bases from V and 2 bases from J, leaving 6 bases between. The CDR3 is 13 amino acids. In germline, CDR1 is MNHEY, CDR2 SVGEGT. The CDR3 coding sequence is TGTGCCAGCAGTTACAGGGATAACACTGAAGCTTTCTTT. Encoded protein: CASSYRDNTEAFF.

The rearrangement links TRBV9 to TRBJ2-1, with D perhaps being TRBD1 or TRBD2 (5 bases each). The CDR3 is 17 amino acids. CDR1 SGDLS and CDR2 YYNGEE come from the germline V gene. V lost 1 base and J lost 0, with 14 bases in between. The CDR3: CASSVIGLGVSYNEQFF. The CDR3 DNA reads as TGTGCCAGCAGCGTAATCGGTCTGGGGGTCTCCTACAATGAGCAGTTCTTC.

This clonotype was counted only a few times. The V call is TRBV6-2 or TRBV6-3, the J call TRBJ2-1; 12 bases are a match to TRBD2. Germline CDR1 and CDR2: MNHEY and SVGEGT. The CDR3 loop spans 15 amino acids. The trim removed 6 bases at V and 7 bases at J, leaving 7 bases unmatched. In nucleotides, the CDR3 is TGTGCCAGCAGGATACTAGCGGGAGGTACGAATGAGCAGTTCTTC. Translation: CASRILAGGTNEQFF.

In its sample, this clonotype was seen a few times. The CDR3 spells CASSFLWDLNTGELFF. The CDR3 coding sequence is TGTGCCAGCAGCTTCCTTTGGGACCTAAACACCGGGGAGCTGTTTTTT. The J gene is TRBJ2-2, the V gene TRBV5-4, with D possibly being TRBD1 or TRBD2 (5 bases each). This CDR3 region has 16 residues. CDR1 is SGHNT, CDR2 YYREEE, per germline (reference sequence). The ends were cut back, 2 bases at V and 2 bases at J, with 13 bases in the middle.

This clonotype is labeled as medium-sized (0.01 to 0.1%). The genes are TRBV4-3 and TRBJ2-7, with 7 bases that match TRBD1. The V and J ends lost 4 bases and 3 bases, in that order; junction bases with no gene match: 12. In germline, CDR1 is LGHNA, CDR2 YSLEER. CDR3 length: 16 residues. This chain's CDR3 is CASSPQGTQVIYEQYF. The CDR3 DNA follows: TGCGCCAGCAGCCCACAGGGGACCCAGGTTATCTACGAGCAGTACTTC.

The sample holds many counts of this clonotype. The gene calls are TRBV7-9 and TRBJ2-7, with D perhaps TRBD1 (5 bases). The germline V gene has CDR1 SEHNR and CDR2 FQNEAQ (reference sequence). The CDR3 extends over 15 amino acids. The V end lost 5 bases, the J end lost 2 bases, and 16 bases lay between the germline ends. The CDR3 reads CASSQDSFAPYEQYF. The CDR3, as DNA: TGTGCCAGCAGCCAAGACAGTTTTGCTCCCTACGAGCAGTACTTC.

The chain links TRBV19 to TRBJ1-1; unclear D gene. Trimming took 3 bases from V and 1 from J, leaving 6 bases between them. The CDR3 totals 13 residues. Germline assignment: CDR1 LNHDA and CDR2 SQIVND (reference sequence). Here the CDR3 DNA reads TGTGCCAGTAGTATCCGGCCGAACACTGAAGCTTTCTTT. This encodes CASSIRPNTEAFF.

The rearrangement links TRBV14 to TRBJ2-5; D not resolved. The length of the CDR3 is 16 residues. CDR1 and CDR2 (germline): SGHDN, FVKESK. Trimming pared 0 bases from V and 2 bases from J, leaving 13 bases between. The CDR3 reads CASSQDPTDPQETQYF. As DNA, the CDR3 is TGTGCCAGCAGCCAAGATCCAACAGACCCGCAAGAGACCCAGTACTTC.

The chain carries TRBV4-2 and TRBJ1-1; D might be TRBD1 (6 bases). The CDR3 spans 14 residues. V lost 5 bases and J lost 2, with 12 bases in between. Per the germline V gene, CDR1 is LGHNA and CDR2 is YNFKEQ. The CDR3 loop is CASSWGGLNTEAFF. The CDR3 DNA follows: TGTGCCAGCAGCTGGGGGGGCCTAAACACTGAAGCTTTCTTT.

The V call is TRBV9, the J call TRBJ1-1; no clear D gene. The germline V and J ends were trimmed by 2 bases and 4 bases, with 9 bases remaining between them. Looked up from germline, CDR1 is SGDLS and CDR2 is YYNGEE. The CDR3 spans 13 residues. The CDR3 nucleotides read TGTGCCAGCAGCGTCGGAACCCTCACTGAAGCTTTCTTT. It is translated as CASSVGTLTEAFF.

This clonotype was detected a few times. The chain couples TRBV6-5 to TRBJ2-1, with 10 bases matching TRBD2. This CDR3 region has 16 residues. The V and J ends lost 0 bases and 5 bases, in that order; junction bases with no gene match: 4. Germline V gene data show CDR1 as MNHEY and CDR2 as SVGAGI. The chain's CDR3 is CASSYSPSGSHNEQFF. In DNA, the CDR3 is TGTGCCAGCAGTTACTCTCCTAGCGGGAGTCACAATGAGCAGTTCTTC.

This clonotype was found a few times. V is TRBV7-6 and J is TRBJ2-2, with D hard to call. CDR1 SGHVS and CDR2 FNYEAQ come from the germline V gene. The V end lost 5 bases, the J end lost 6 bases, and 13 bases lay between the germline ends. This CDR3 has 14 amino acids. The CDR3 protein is CASSPTVLSGELFF. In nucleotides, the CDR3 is TGTGCCAGCAGCCCAACGGTCTTGTCCGGGGAGCTGTTTTTT. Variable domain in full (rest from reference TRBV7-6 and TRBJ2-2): GAGVSQSPRYKVTKRGQDVALRCDPISGHVSLYWYRQALGQGPEFLTYFNYEAQQDKSGLPNDRFSAERPEGSISTLTIQRTEQRDSAMYRCASSPTVLSGELFFGEGSRLTVL.